The 27 T cell receptor beta chains presented below share a single source sample, sequenced in a study of T cell repertoires in cytomegalovirus infection. Using its own MiXCR run on the reads, TCRdb lists one record per CDR3 protein. The data contain approximately 500,000 distinct CDR3 sequences, about 11% of them singletons. Sequenced: PBMCs. Source of these receptors: a human donor in good health (CMV status not recorded). Some clones in this sample may be carry-over from other donors' samples.

The chain joins TRBV7-8 to TRBJ2-1, with a weak D call TRBD1 (5 bases). The CDR3 has 15 amino acids. The V end lost 2 bases, the J end lost 6 bases, and 14 bases lay between the germline ends. Germline V CDR1 and CDR2: SGHVS, FQNEAQ. CDR3 amino acids: CASSLTTEQTNEQFF. CDR3 nucleotide sequence: TGTGCCAGCAGCTTAACGACAGAACAAACCAATGAGCAGTTCTTC.

This clonotype has a handful of counts. This chain joins TRBV20-1 and TRBJ2-1; 14 bases align to TRBD2. The CDR3 contains 17 residues. CDR1 and CDR2 (germline): DFQATT, SNEGSKA (reference sequence). J was trimmed by 4 bases and V by 4 bases; bases with no gene match: 9. In DNA form, the CDR3 reads TGCAGTGCTACCCCCCGACTAGCGGGAGGGTTATACAATGAGCAGTTCTTC. This gives the protein CSATPRLAGGLYNEQFF.

This clonotype appeared many times. This sequence joins TRBV19 and TRBJ2-7, with 8 bases lining up with TRBD1. This CDR3 spans 14 amino acids. J was trimmed by 2 bases and V by 5 bases; bases with no gene match: 5. The germline CDR1 and CDR2 sequences are LNHDA and SQIVND (reference sequence). CDR3 sequence (DNA): TGTGCCAGTAGTCGCCGACAGGGGACCTACGAGCAGTACTTC. Translated: CASSRRQGTYEQYF.

This clonotype was counted a few times. The chain joins TRBV2 to TRBJ1-4, with a weak D call TRBD1 (6 bases). CDR3 length equals 13 residues. Germline lookup yields CDR1 SNHLY and CDR2 FYNNEI. Trimming stripped 11 bases from V and 7 bases from J, with 17 bases between. The CDR3 region has the DNA TGTGCCTCCAGACAGGCATGGAGTGAAAAACTGTTTTTT. Its translation: CASRQAWSEKLFF.

This clonotype was counted only a few times. V usage is TRBV10-3 and J usage is TRBJ1-5; the match to TRBD1 covers 8 bases. CDR3 length: 17 amino acids. V was pared by 0 bases and J by 6 bases, with 10 bases of the junction left unmatched. Germline assignment: CDR1 ENHRY and CDR2 SYGVKD. The CDR3 spells CAISESIGQGKSQPQHF. The CDR3 coding sequence is TGTGCCATCAGTGAGTCGATCGGACAGGGAAAAAGTCAGCCCCAGCATTTT.

This clonotype has just a few counts. The chain recombines TRBV12-3 or TRBV12-4 with TRBJ1-2; 9 nucleotides match TRBD1. With V trimmed by 2 bases and J by 4 bases, 5 bases remained unmatched. The CDR3 sequence is 15 residues long. The CDR3, as DNA: TGTGCCAGCAGTTTATATGGGACAGGGAGCTATGGCTACACCTTC. Translation gives CASSLYGTGSYGYTF.

The chain couples TRBV20-1 to TRBJ2-3; D call uncertain. The CDR3 sequence is 16 residues long. Looked up from germline, CDR1 is DFQATT and CDR2 is SNEGSKA (reference sequence). The germline V and J ends were trimmed by 6 bases and 1 base, with 20 bases remaining between them. For the CDR3, the DNA is TGCAGTGCCAACCCGGTGGGCAGGTCAGGCACAGATACGCAGTATTTT. Its protein is CSANPVGRSGTDTQYF.

Many counts were recorded for this clonotype. V gene TRBV5-4 combines with J gene TRBJ2-3; 9 bases are a match to TRBD1. The CDR3 covers 15 residues. The V gene end was trimmed by 5 bases and the J gene end by 1 base; junction bases not matched to a gene: 5. CDR1 and CDR2 (germline): SGHNT, YYREEE (reference sequence). CDR3 sequence reads: CASSWRQGGTDTQYF. The CDR3 DNA follows: TGTGCCAGCAGTTGGCGACAGGGGGGCACAGATACGCAGTATTTT.

This chain joins TRBV14 and TRBJ2-5; 13 bases align to TRBD2. Germline CDR1 and CDR2: SGHDN and FVKESK. The CDR3 length is 15 residues. V lost 9 bases, J lost 3 bases, and 7 bases stayed unmatched. Here the CDR3 reads CASAAGTSGKETQYF. The CDR3 bases are TGTGCCAGTGCTGCCGGGACTAGCGGGAAAGAGACCCAGTACTTC.

The chain is built from TRBV3-1 and TRBJ2-5; unclear D gene. CDR3 length equals 12 residues. Deletions cut 1 base from V and 6 bases from J, with 6 bases between. Germline V lookup: CDR1 LGHDT, CDR2 YNNKEL (reference sequence). The CDR3 reads CASSQVEQTQYF. The CDR3 nucleotides read TGTGCCAGCAGCCAAGTGGAGCAGACCCAGTACTTC.

This clonotype was detected many times. This chain joins TRBV19 and TRBJ2-5; unclear D gene. Germline V lookup: CDR1 LNHDA, CDR2 SQIVND (reference sequence). The CDR3 runs 12 residues. Trimming cost V 3 bases and J 2 bases, with 4 bases left between them. The CDR3 spells CASSMGQETQYF. The CDR3 coding sequence is TGTGCCAGTAGTATGGGTCAAGAGACCCAGTACTTC. Full variable domain (outside the CDR3, taken from reference TRBV19 and TRBJ2-5): DGGITQSPKYLFRKEGQNVTLSCEQNLNHDAMYWYRQDPGQGLRLIYYSQIVNDFQKGDIAEGYSVSREKKESFPLTVTSAQKNPTAFYLCASSMGQETQYFGPGTRLLVL.

This clonotype has at least ten counts. The rearrangement joins TRBV29-1 to TRBJ1-1; a possible D gene is TRBD1 (5 bases). The CDR3 has 11 residues. Germline values: CDR1 SQVTM, CDR2 ANQGSEA. V was clipped by 5 bases and J by 7 bases, with 11 bases between them. The CDR3 loop is CSVSGTGEAFF. DNA for the CDR3: TGCAGCGTTTCCGGGACGGGTGAAGCTTTCTTT.

CDR3 coding DNA: TGTGCCAGCAGCCAAGGGGACAGGAGCTCTGGAAACACCATATATTTT. Protein: CASSQGDRSSGNTIYF. The V call is TRBV3-1, the J call TRBJ1-3; 8 nucleotides line up with TRBD1. With V trimmed by 1 base and J by 0 bases, 2 bases remained unmatched. The germline CDR1 and CDR2 sequences are LGHDT and YNNKEL (reference sequence). This CDR3 is 16 amino acids long.

This clonotype was found once. The rearrangement joins TRBV12-3 or TRBV12-4 to TRBJ1-1; D gene ambiguous. The CDR3 runs to 15 residues. Trimming left V 6 bases short and J 1 base short, with 15 bases between. The CDR3 nucleotides are TGTGCCAGCAGGGGATACAGCGAGACGAACACTGAAGCTTTCTTT. This sequence encodes CASRGYSETNTEAFF.

This clonotype came up many times. The CDR3 here is CASSLGQGSSYNEQFF. The CDR3 DNA reads as TGTGCCAGCAGTTTAGGGCAGGGAAGCTCCTACAATGAGCAGTTCTTC. J is TRBJ2-1 and V is TRBV12-3 or TRBV12-4; D is perhaps TRBD1 (5 bases). V lost 1 base to trimming and J lost 0 bases, with 10 bases between them. This CDR3 region has 16 residues.

This clonotype was counted many times. At one end the junction does not follow the germline gene, possibly because of a read error. This chain joins TRBV6-2 or TRBV6-3 and TRBJ1-5; the D gene is possibly TRBD1 (5 bases). The CDR3 is 16 amino acids. Germline V gives CDR1 MNHEY, CDR2 SVGEGT. The CDR3 spells CASRYSGTVLGQPQHF. Here the CDR3 DNA reads TGTGCCAGCAGATACTCTGGGACCGTGTTGGGTCAGCCCCAGCATTTT.

This clonotype was counted many times. The chain has TRBV7-6 and TRBJ2-5; tentative D call: TRBD2 (5 bases). From germline, CDR1 is SGHVS and CDR2 FNYEAQ. CDR3 size: 13 residues. The ends were cut back, 6 bases at V and 5 bases at J, with 13 bases in the middle. CDR3 loop: CASSGTPGETQYF. The CDR3 coding sequence is TGTGCCAGCAGTGGTACCCCGGGGGAGACCCAGTACTTC. Full variable domain (remainder filled in from reference TRBV7-6 and TRBJ2-5): GAGVSQSPRYKVTKRGQDVALRCDPISGHVSLYWYRQALGQGPEFLTYFNYEAQQDKSGLPNDRFSAERPEGSISTLTIQRTEQRDSAMYRCASSGTPGETQYFGPGTRLLVL.

Many counts were recorded for this clonotype. The chain employs TRBV7-3 and TRBJ2-5; 7 bases align to TRBD2. Per germline, CDR1 SGHTA and CDR2 FQGTGA. The J segment lost 5 bases and the V segment lost 4 bases, leaving 13 bases of the junction unmatched. The CDR3 contains 16 residues. The CDR3 protein is CASSSLPAGSMETQYF. The CDR3 DNA sequence: TGTGCCAGCAGCTCCCTACCAGCGGGGTCCATGGAGACCCAGTACTTC.

The CDR3 DNA reads TGTGCCAGCAATGAGGACAGGTCAACTAATGAAAAACTGTTTTTT. This codes for CASNEDRSTNEKLFF. The rearrangement joins TRBV19 to TRBJ1-4; TRBD1 agrees at 7 bases. The V gene's germline CDR1 is LNHDA and CDR2 SQIVND (reference sequence). J was trimmed by 0 bases and V by 9 bases; bases with no gene match: 7. The CDR3 loop spans 15 amino acids.

This clonotype was seen ten or more times. The chain couples TRBV20-1 to TRBJ2-2; weak D call: TRBD2 (5 bases). CDR1 and CDR2 from the germline V gene are DFQATT and SNEGSKA (reference sequence). V lost 5 bases and J 4 bases, leaving 8 bases between the germline ends. The CDR3 sequence is 12 residues long. The CDR3 spells CSAEGATGELFF. In nucleotides, the CDR3 is TGCAGTGCTGAGGGCGCCACCGGGGAGCTGTTTTTT.

Remarks on this clonotype: With a much larger clone just one base away, this may be a read error. V gene TRBV14 combines with J gene TRBJ2-1; 13 nucleotides match TRBD2. CDR1 SGHDN and CDR2 FVKESK come from the germline V gene. This CDR3 region has 17 residues. The CDR3: CANSQDRRLAGGLEQFF. The CDR3 DNA reads as TGTGCCAACAGCCAAGATCGGAGACTAGCGGGAGGCCTTGAGCAGTTCTTC.

This clonotype was picked up many times. The chain combines TRBV11-2 with TRBJ2-3, with 8 bases that match TRBD2. The CDR3 runs 16 residues. The V segment lost 5 bases and the J segment 0 bases; nucleotides outside the gene matches: 7. CDR1 is SGHAT and CDR2 is FQNNGV in the germline V gene. CDR3 residues: CASSPLAGPSTDTQYF. The DNA for the CDR3 is TGTGCCAGCAGCCCTCTAGCGGGCCCTAGCACAGATACGCAGTATTTT.

This clonotype was counted many times. The chain carries TRBV5-4 and TRBJ2-6; 7 bases are shared with TRBD1. CDR1 and CDR2 (germline): SGHNT, YYREEE (reference sequence). This CDR3 contains 16 residues. V lost 0 bases and J lost 4; bases outside the gene matches: 4. As DNA, the CDR3 is TGTGCCAGCAGCTTGGCCGGGACAGACGGGGCCAACGTCCTGACTTTC. Translated, it gives CASSLAGTDGANVLTF.

The rearrangement joins TRBV11-2 to TRBJ1-2, with D possibly TRBD1 on 5 matching bases. Germline V gives CDR1 SGHAT, CDR2 FQNNGV. CDR3 length: 12 residues. The V end lost 4 bases, the J end lost 8 bases, and 11 bases lay between the germline ends. For the CDR3, the DNA is TGTGCCAGCAGCTCCCAGGGTTGGGGCTACACCTTC. The encoded protein is CASSSQGWGYTF. Supplemented by reference TRBV11-2 and TRBJ1-2, the full variable domain reads EAGVAQSPRYKIIEKRQSVAFWCNPISGHATLYWYQQILGQGPKLLIQFQNNGVVDDSQLPKDRFSAERLKGVDSTLKIQPAKLEDSAVYLCASSSQGWGYTFGSGTRLTVV.

This clonotype was seen at least ten times. The rearrangement links TRBV19 to TRBJ1-1, with D unresolved. There are 13 residues in the CDR3. The germline V gene has CDR1 LNHDA and CDR2 SQIVND (reference sequence). V was clipped by 7 bases and J by 1 base, with 10 bases between them. The CDR3 region is CASMDGTNTEAFF. DNA for the CDR3: TGTGCCAGTATGGACGGAACGAACACTGAAGCTTTCTTT. Full variable domain (missing parts from reference TRBV19 and TRBJ1-1): DGGITQSPKYLFRKEGQNVTLSCEQNLNHDAMYWYRQDPGQGLRLIYYSQIVNDFQKGDIAEGYSVSREKKESFPLTVTSAQKNPTAFYLCASMDGTNTEAFFGQGTRLTVV.

This clonotype has ten or more counts. CDR3 bases: TGTGCCAGCAGCTTAGGGGGGATCTCCCTAGACACCGGGGAGCTGTTTTTT. Amino acid sequence: CASSLGGISLDTGELFF. This chain connects TRBV7-2 to TRBJ2-2; D may match TRBD1 or TRBD2 (5 bases each). The germline CDR1 and CDR2 sequences are SGHTA and FQGNSA. The CDR3 has 17 residues. Trimming cost V 1 base and J 3 bases, with 15 bases left between them.

This clonotype was detected many times. The J gene is TRBJ2-3, the V gene TRBV6-5; 15 nucleotides align to TRBD2. The CDR3 is 18 amino acids. V trimming: 6 bases; J trimming: 2 bases; junction bases outside the gene matches: 9. The germline CDR1 and CDR2 sequences are MNHEY and SVGAGI. As DNA, the CDR3 is TGTGCCAGCAGATGGACTAGCGGGGGGGCCCAGGACACAGATACGCAGTATTTT. This sequence encodes CASRWTSGGAQDTDTQYF.